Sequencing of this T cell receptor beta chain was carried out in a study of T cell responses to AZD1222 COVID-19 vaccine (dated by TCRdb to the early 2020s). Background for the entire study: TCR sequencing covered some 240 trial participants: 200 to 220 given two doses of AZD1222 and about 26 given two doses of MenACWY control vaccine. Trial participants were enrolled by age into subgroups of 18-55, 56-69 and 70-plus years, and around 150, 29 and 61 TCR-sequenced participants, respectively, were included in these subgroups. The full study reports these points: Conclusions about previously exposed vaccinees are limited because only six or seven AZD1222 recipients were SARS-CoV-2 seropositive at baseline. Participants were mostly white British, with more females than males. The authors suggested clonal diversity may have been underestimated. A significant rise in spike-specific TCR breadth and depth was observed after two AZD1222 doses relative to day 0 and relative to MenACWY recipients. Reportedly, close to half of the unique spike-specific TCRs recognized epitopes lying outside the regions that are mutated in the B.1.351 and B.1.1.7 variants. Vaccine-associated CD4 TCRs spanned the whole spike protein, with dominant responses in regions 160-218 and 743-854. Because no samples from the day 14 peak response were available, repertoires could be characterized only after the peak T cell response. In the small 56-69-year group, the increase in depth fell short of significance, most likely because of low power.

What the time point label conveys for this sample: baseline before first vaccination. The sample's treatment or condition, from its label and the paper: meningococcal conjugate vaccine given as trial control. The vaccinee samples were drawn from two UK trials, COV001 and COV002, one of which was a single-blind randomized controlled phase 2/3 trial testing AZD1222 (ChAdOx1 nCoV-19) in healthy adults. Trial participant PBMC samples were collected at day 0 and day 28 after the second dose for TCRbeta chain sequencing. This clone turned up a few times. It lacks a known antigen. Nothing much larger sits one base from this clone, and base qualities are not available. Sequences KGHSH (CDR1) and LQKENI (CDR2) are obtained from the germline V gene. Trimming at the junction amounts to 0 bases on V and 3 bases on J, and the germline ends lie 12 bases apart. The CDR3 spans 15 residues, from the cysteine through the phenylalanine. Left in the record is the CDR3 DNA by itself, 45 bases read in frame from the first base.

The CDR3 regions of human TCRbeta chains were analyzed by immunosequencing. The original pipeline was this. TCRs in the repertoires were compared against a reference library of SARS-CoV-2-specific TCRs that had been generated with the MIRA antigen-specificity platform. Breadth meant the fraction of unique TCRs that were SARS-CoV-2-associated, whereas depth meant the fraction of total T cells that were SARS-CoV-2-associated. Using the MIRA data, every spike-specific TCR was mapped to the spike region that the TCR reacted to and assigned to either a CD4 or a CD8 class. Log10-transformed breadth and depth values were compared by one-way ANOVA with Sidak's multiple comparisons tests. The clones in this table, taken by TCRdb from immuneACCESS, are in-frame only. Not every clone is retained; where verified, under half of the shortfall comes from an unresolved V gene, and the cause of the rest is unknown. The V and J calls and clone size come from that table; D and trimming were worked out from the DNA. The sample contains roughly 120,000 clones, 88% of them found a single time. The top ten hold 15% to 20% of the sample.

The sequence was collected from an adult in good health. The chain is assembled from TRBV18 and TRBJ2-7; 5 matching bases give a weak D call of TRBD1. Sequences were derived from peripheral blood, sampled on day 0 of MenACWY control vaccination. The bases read TGTGCCAGCTCACCACCGGGGCAGGTACTCTACGAGCAGTACTTC. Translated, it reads CASSPPGQVLYEQYF.